This T cell receptor (beta chain) was documented in a study of shared clonotypes between healthy human individuals (dated by TCRdb to about 2020). Regarding the research as a whole: A couple of women and three men aged 18 to 49 years were included in the cohort. For each donor, three plates each were used for CD4 naive and CD4 memory, two plates were used for CD8 naive, and one plate was used for CD8 memory. To estimate repertoire size and how much clonotypes are shared between individuals, the study performed deep sequencing of blood TCR repertoires from about five healthy adults. Different laboratories and diverse techniques were used to prepare libraries and sequence TCR repertoires, to increase sequencing depth and limit assay-specific biases. Between about 0.94 and 8.9 billion PBMCs per donor were obtained by leukapheresis.

Using the deep immunoSEQ assay, multiplex PCR amplified TCR CDR3 regions from genomic DNA. Extracted genomic DNA from each cell subset was distributed evenly across all wells of several immunoSEQ 96-well plates, and each plate was treated as a replicate. Each replicate PCR for sorted subsets received about 200 ng genomic DNA, equal to about 29,000 T cell genomes. Purified libraries were measured with a Qubit 3.0 fluorometer, size-checked on a Bioanalyzer 2100, and measured again with the KAPA Library Quantification kit. Every immunoSEQ 96-well plate was sequenced on a separate single-read 150-cycle Illumina NextSeq 550 flow cell. In the authors' own workflow: Because the immunoSEQ output included only junctional sequences and no quality scores, the filtering could not be the same as the filtering used for full-length reads. To assign V/J genes and CDR3, sequences were annotated against IMGT germline references using PyIR, a Python wrapper for IgBLAST v1.9. Reads with weak V/J assignments (E-value above 1e-6), missing CDR3, stop codons, out-of-frame junctions, or ambiguous translated residues were removed. V3J clonotypes were defined by identical inferred V gene, J gene, and CDR3 amino acid sequence. Percentage overlap between repertoires was calculated by dividing the number of shared unique clonotypes by the size of the smaller repertoire. Repertoire richness was assessed with RTK rarefaction, the Chao1 estimator, and Recon v2.1 estimates of unobserved clonotypes. Generation probabilities for all TCRbeta clonotypes obtained by the gDNA method from four donors were computed using OLGA. Not all clones reach the TCRdb copy of this immuneACCESS table, which keeps in-frame sequences only. Checked studies attribute under half of the gap to unresolved V genes and leave the rest unexplained. V and J calls and clone size are as listed in that table; D and trimming were resolved from the DNA. The sample table shows about 2.1 million clones, and under 95% are seen once. The ten largest account for 1.5% to 2% of the sample.

CD8 naive samples were CD45RO-negative cells positively selected for CCR7, giving a CD45RA+CCR7+ population that excluded TemRA cells. The donors were healthy, HIV-negative adults who had no recently reported acute infections or vaccinations. Every donor was a Caucasian adult living in Nashville, Tennessee, USA. Blood was collected by leukapheresis, and PBMCs were isolated by Ficoll-Histopaque density gradient centrifugation and then cryopreserved in liquid nitrogen vapor phase. Purity and quantity of every magnetically sorted T cell population were checked by analytical flow cytometry. From each sorted fraction, genomic DNA was isolated and quantified by UV absorbance on a Nanodrop 2000c. From the cysteine up to the phenylalanine, the CDR3 has a length of 12 residues. The read is trimmed to its CDR3 DNA, 36 bases read in frame from base 1. The germline V gene (reference sequence) gives CDR1 as MNHNY and CDR2 as SVGAGI. The V end loses 6 bases and the J end loses 8 bases, and a stretch of 11 bases separates them.

The study at large found these results: Sampling was restricted to blood, and TCR repertoires in tissues likely differ from the TCR repertoires found in blood. Based on pairwise subsampling, the degree of clonotype sharing among donors was expected to be affected by sequencing depth. Higher generation probabilities were observed for clonotypes shared by all four sorted-subset donors than for non-shared clonotypes. Estimated clonotype richness was generally larger for naive than for memory subsets. The small number of donors limited the genetic and exposure-history diversity represented. When four donors were compared, the shared fraction of clonotypes was around 5% for naive CD4, 3.5% for naive CD8, 2.3% for memory CD4, and around 0.4% for memory CD8. Rarefaction of sorted-subset datasets indicated incomplete sequencing despite the large sequencing depth.

Regarding this clone: The specificity of this receptor is unknown. The input lacks base qualities; no much larger clone sits a single base away.

The sequence was obtained from a man aged 18 to 35 in good health. Some clones in this sample may be carry-over from other donors' samples. Recombination linked TRBV6-6 to TRBJ2-1; the D region possibly corresponds to TRBD2 (5 bases align). Input material: naive CD8+ T cells from PBMCs. The sample's cell subset or site label, in plain terms: CD45RA+CCR7+. The DNA sequence follows: TGTGCCAGCAGCCTGGACTTGCATGAGCAGTTCTTC. It encodes CASSLDLHEQFF.